The clone carrying this T cell receptor beta chain was counted at least ten times. Each TCR cDNA molecule carried a unique molecular identifier. A single record per CDR3 protein comes from TCRdb applying MiXCR to the 5' RACE reads. The data hold about 56,000 distinct CDR3 sequences, with 8.4% observed a single time. Between the trimmed V and J ends, which lost 1 base and 6 bases, there was a span of 7 bases. Germline V gives CDR1 SEHNR, CDR2 FQNEAQ (reference sequence). CDR3 size: 13 residues. These data come from a study of spatial heterogeneity in lung cancer. Time point reported: sample taken at primary tumor resection. Tumor, nontumor lung or frozen PBMC supplied whole RNA that was sequenced unsorted. Samples came from about 72 TRACERx patients with untreated early-stage lung cancer.

Here the sequenced sample was PBMCs, taken at surgery. This TCR came from a female donor with early-stage non-small cell lung cancer. This rearrangement joins TRBV7-9 to TRBJ1-5; D gene uncertain. CDR3 DNA sequence: TGTGCCAGCAGCTTAGAAGGGAGTCAGCCCCAGCATTTT. This gives the protein CASSLEGSQPQHF. The full variable domain, its missing parts supplied by reference TRBV7-9 and TRBJ1-5, is DTGVSQNPRHKITKRGQNVTFRCDPISEHNRLYWYRQTLGQGPEFLTYFQNEAQLEKSRLLSDRFSAERPKGSFSTLEIQRTEQGDSAMYLCASSLEGSQPQHFGDGTRLSIL.